Shown below are 19 T cell receptor beta chains from a single sample sequenced in a study of vaccination and CD4 T cells after COVID-19. This sample's treatment: roughly nine-day PBMC culture with coronavirus spike peptide pools or control peptides (ViraFEST assay). The Oncomine TCR Beta short-read assay was applied to DNA of cultured CD4+ T cells. One entry per CDR3 protein results from TCRdb running MiXCR on the PCR reads. The table lists about 14,000 distinct CDR3 sequences, around 60% of them singletons. Their cognate antigens are unknown. The sample taken for sequencing was CD4+ T cells from blood, cultured in vitro. These receptor sequences come from a human donor who had recovered from COVID-19.

V gene TRBV6-2 or TRBV6-3 combines with J gene TRBJ2-3, with D hard to call. V lost 0 bases to trimming and J lost 9 bases, with 16 bases between them. Germline CDR1 reads MNHEY; CDR2 reads SVGEGT. The CDR3 runs 15 residues. CDR3 bases: TGTGCCAGCAGTTACTCGGGCCTACAGTCTTCCACGCAGTATTTT. Protein product: CASSYSGLQSSTQYF.

This chain joins TRBV20-1 and TRBJ2-5, with 14 bases matching TRBD2. Per germline, CDR1 DFQATT and CDR2 SNEGSKA (reference sequence). The trim removed 6 bases at V and 5 bases at J, leaving 8 bases unmatched. The CDR3 loop spans 15 amino acids. The chain's CDR3 is CSARLAGGPGETQYF. CDR3 sequence (DNA): TGCAGTGCAAGACTAGCGGGAGGGCCGGGGGAGACCCAGTACTTC.

V and J are TRBV30 and TRBJ2-7, with D possibly being TRBD1 or TRBD2 (5 bases each). Germline V CDR1 and CDR2: GTSNPN, SVGIG (reference sequence). The CDR3 runs 13 residues. V lost 4 bases, J lost 6 bases, and 16 bases lay in between. CDR3 DNA sequence: TGTGCCTGGACAAGAGGGGCATTAGGCGAGCAGTACTTC. Translating it yields CAWTRGALGEQYF.

In DNA form, the CDR3 reads TGTGCCAGCAGCCCCCCTTGGAGCCTTAATTCACCCCTCCACTTT. It codes for CASSPPWSLNSPLHF. This chain connects TRBV11-2 to TRBJ1-6; D remains ambiguous. Germline CDR1 is SGHAT and CDR2 is FQNNGV. CDR3 length: 15 residues. V was shortened by 5 bases and J by 6 bases, with 14 bases between the two germline ends.

This clonotype ranks as large. This chain links TRBV27 with TRBJ1-2; D uncertain. This CDR3 contains 13 residues. Germline V gene data show CDR1 as MNHEY and CDR2 as SMNVEV (reference sequence). Trimming pared 2 bases from V and 6 bases from J, leaving 10 bases between. CDR3 region: CASSLRGGHGYTF. CDR3 coding DNA: TGTGCCAGCAGTTTACGAGGAGGCCATGGCTACACCTTC.

This chain uses TRBV2 with TRBJ2-7; 7 bases map to TRBD2. V dropped 7 bases and J dropped 1; count of bases not matched to a gene: 7. CDR1 is SNHLY and CDR2 is FYNNEI in the germline V gene. The CDR3 is made up of 14 amino acids. As DNA, the CDR3 is TGTGCCAGCATCAGCGGGGCGACATCCTACGAGCAGTACTTC. This codes for CASISGATSYEQYF. The full variable domain, with the rest looked up from reference TRBV2 and TRBJ2-7, is EPEVTQTPSHQVTQMGQEVILRCVPISNHLYFYWYRQILGQKVEFLVSFYNNEISEKSEIFDDQFSVERPDGSNFTLKIRSTKLEDSAMYFCASISGATSYEQYFGPGTRLTVT.

The rearrangement joins TRBV19 to TRBJ2-1; 7 bases agree with TRBD1. There are 19 residues in the CDR3. The germline gives CDR1 LNHDA, CDR2 SQIVND (reference sequence). With V trimmed by 3 bases and J by 4 bases, 18 bases remained unmatched. CDR3 nucleotides: TGTGCCAGTAGTATCGGTTTGACAGGGACGAGGGTGGGATACAATGAGCAGTTCTTC. It encodes CASSIGLTGTRVGYNEQFF.

This rearrangement joins TRBV2 to TRBJ2-7; TRBD2 matches 10 bases. The CDR3 runs 14 residues. Losses at the gene ends were 3 bases for V and 2 bases for J; bases not matched to a gene: 1. Per germline, CDR1 SNHLY and CDR2 FYNNEI. CDR3 amino acids: CASSDLAGAYEQYF. In nucleotides, the CDR3 is TGTGCCAGCAGTGATCTAGCGGGAGCCTACGAGCAGTACTTC.

This clonotype was seen a few times. V and J are TRBV6-5 and TRBJ1-2; 9 nucleotides match TRBD1. Germline values: CDR1 MNHEY, CDR2 SVGAGI. V lost 4 bases and J lost 4; bases outside the gene matches: 7. There are 15 residues in the CDR3. The CDR3 DNA is TGTGCCAGCAGTTTGACAGGACAGGGGACCTATGGCTACACCTTC. Translation: CASSLTGQGTYGYTF.

J is TRBJ2-4 and V is TRBV20-1; possible D gene TRBD2, 5 bases. CDR1 DFQATT and CDR2 SNEGSKA come from the germline V gene (reference sequence). Trimming removed 5 bases from V and 6 bases from J, with 17 bases in between. This CDR3 has 14 residues. The CDR3 is CSAYQPPTRNIQYF. CDR3 bases: TGCAGTGCTTATCAACCTCCTACTAGAAACATTCAGTACTTC.

Only one count was recorded for this clonotype. The rearrangement uses TRBV28 and TRBJ2-1; 8 nucleotides agree with TRBD2. Germline V gives CDR1 MDHEN, CDR2 SYDVKM. This CDR3 spans 16 amino acids. Trimming removed 6 bases from V and 2 bases from J; junction bases left unmatched: 9. CDR3 amino acids: CASRLGGAGAYNEQFF. DNA for the CDR3: TGTGCCAGCAGACTCGGGGGGGCGGGAGCCTACAATGAGCAGTTCTTC.

This clonotype turned up a few times. The V gene is TRBV21-1, the J gene TRBJ1-6; TRBD1, as called in the table, went unchecked against the DNA. TRBV21-1 is a pseudogene. The CDR3 is 15 amino acids. The CDR3 region is CASSIPGREDSPLHF. The CDR3 coding sequence is TGTGCCAGCAGCATCCCGGGACGGGAAGATTCACCCCTCCACTTT.

J is TRBJ2-5 and V is TRBV29-1; possible D gene TRBD2, 6 bases. Trimming left V 4 bases short and J 4 bases short, with 19 bases between. The CDR3 totals 15 residues. Germline CDR1 SQVTM, CDR2 ANQGSEA. This CDR3 reads CSVAVGGARVETQYF. The DNA of the CDR3 is TGCAGCGTTGCGGTTGGAGGGGCGAGGGTAGAGACCCAGTACTTC.

The chain joins TRBV10-3 to TRBJ1-5; tentative D call: TRBD1 (5 bases). CDR1 and CDR2 (germline): ENHRY, SYGVKD. Deletions cut 5 bases from V and 4 bases from J, with 18 bases between. The CDR3 totals 16 residues. The CDR3 loop is CAISSRDPRGNQPQHF. The DNA of the CDR3 is TGTGCCATCAGTAGCCGGGACCCCCGGGGGAATCAGCCCCAGCATTTT.

The chain employs TRBV3-1 and TRBJ1-1; no clear D. V gave up 1 base and J gave up 1 base, with 10 bases separating them. This CDR3 is built from 15 residues. Germline V gene sequence: CDR1 LGHDT, CDR2 YNNKEL (reference sequence). The CDR3 loop is CASSQGRHPNTEAFF. In DNA form, the CDR3 reads TGTGCCAGCAGCCAAGGCAGACACCCGAACACTGAAGCTTTCTTT. The full variable domain, rest sourced from reference TRBV3-1 and TRBJ1-1, is DTAVSQTPKYLVTQMGNDKSIKCEQNLGHDTMYWYKQDSKKFLKIMFSYNNKELIINETVPNRFSPKSPDKAHLNLHINSLELGDSAVYFCASSQGRHPNTEAFFGQGTRLTVV.

The rearrangement joins TRBV7-8 to TRBJ1-2; 12 positions agree with TRBD1. Looked up from germline, CDR1 is SGHVS and CDR2 is FQNEAQ. V trimming: 10 bases; J trimming: 7 bases; junction bases outside the gene matches: 10. This CDR3 is built from 14 residues. CDR3 protein: CATMPGTGGSGYTF. Written as DNA, the CDR3 is TGTGCCACTATGCCCGGGACAGGGGGCTCTGGCTACACCTTC.

This clonotype appeared a few times. The chain carries TRBV24-1 and TRBJ2-3; 9 bases align to TRBD2. This CDR3 has 15 amino acids. V shed 5 bases and J 4 bases; nucleotides not matched to a gene: 6. Germline V gene data show CDR1 as KGHDR and CDR2 as SFDVKD. The CDR3 protein is CATSVSGSIADTQYF. Written as DNA, the CDR3 is TGTGCCACCAGTGTTAGCGGGAGTATCGCAGATACGCAGTATTTT.

The chain recombines TRBV4-2 with TRBJ2-3; 8 positions agree with TRBD2. V was pared by 0 bases and J by 6 bases, with 8 bases of the junction left unmatched. Germline loops: CDR1 LGHNA, CDR2 YNFKEQ. The CDR3 spans 16 residues. CDR3 in amino acids: CASSQEFTAGADTQYF. As DNA, the CDR3 is TGTGCCAGCAGCCAAGAGTTTACAGCGGGAGCGGATACGCAGTATTTT.

The chain is built from TRBV30 and TRBJ2-1; the match to TRBD2 covers 10 bases. Germline V gene data show CDR1 as GTSNPN and CDR2 as SVGIG (reference sequence). The CDR3 consists of 16 residues. J gave up 2 bases and V 2 bases, and 6 bases lay outside the gene matches. The CDR3 loop is CAWSNLLAGTYNEQFF. The DNA for the CDR3 is TGTGCCTGGAGTAACCTACTAGCGGGAACCTACAATGAGCAGTTCTTC.